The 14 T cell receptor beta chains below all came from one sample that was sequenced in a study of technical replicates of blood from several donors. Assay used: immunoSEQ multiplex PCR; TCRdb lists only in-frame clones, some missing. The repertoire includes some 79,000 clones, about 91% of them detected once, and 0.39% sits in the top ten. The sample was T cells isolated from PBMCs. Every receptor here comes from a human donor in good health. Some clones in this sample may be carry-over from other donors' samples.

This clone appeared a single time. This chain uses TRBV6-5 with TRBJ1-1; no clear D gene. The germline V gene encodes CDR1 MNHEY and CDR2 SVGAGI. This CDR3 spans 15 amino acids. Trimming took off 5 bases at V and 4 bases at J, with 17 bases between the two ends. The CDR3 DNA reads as TGTGCCAGCAGTCCACTGGGCGGGGTGGCCACTGAAGCTTTCTTT. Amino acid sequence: CASSPLGGVATEAFF.

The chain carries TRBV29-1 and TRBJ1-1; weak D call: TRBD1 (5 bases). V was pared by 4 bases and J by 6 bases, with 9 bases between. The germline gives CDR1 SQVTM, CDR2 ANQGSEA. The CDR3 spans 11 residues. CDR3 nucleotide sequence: TGCAGCGTTGGGAGGGGATCTGAAGCTTTCTTT. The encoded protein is CSVGRGSEAFF.

CDR3 sequence reads: CASSFRKAGGEETQYF. The CDR3 coding sequence is TGTGCCAGCAGCTTTAGAAAAGCAGGGGGAGAAGAGACCCAGTACTTC. The J gene is TRBJ2-5, the V gene TRBV7-9; TRBD1 matches 7 bases. This CDR3 comprises 16 residues. V shed 3 bases, J shed 3 bases, and the junction held 10 bases outside the gene matches. The V gene's germline CDR1 is SEHNR and CDR2 FQNEAQ (reference sequence).

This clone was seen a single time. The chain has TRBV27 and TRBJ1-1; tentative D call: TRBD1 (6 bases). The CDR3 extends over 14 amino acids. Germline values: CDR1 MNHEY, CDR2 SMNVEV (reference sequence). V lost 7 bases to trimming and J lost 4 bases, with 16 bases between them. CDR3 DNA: TGTGCCAGCACCCCAACAGGGTTTGTCACTGAAGCTTTCTTT. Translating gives CASTPTGFVTEAFF.

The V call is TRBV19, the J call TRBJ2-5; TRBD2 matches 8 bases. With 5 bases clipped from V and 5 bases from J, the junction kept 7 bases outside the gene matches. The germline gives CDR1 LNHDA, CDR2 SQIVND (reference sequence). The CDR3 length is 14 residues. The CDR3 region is CASSQGLAGETQYF. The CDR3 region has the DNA TGTGCCAGTAGTCAAGGACTAGCCGGGGAGACCCAGTACTTC.

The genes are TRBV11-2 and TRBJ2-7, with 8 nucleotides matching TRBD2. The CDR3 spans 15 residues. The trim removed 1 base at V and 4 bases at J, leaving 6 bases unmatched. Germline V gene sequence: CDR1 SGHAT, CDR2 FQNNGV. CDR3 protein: CASSLAWTSSYEQYF. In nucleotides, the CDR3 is TGTGCCAGCAGCTTAGCCTGGACTAGCAGTTACGAGCAGTACTTC. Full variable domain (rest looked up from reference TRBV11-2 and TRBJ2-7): EAGVAQSPRYKIIEKRQSVAFWCNPISGHATLYWYQQILGQGPKLLIQFQNNGVVDDSQLPKDRFSAERLKGVDSTLKIQPAKLEDSAVYLCASSLAWTSSYEQYFGPGTRLTVT.

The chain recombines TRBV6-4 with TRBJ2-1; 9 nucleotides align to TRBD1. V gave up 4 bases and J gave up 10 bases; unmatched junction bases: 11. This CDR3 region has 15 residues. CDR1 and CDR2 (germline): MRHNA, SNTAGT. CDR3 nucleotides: TGTGCCAGCAGTGTTTGGACAGGGGCGTCGTGGGAGCAGTTCTTC. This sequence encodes CASSVWTGASWEQFF.

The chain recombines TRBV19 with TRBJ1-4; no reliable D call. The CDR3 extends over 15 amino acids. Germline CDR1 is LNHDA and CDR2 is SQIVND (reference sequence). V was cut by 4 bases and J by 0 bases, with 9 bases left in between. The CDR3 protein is CASSTSLATNEKLFF. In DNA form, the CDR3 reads TGTGCCAGTAGTACTTCCCTTGCAACTAATGAAAAACTGTTTTTT.

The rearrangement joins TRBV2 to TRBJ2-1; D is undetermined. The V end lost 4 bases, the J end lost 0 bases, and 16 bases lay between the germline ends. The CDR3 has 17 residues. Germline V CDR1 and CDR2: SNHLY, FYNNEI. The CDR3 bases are TGTGCCAGCAGTGGCCGATCCTACCCAATCTCCTACAATGAGCAGTTCTTC. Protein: CASSGRSYPISYNEQFF.

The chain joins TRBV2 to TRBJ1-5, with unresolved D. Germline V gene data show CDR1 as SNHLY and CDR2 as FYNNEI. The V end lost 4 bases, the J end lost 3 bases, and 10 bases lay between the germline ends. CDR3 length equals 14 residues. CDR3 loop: CASSVSGNNQPQHF. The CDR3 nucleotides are TGTGCCAGCAGTGTCAGCGGGAACAATCAGCCCCAGCATTTT.

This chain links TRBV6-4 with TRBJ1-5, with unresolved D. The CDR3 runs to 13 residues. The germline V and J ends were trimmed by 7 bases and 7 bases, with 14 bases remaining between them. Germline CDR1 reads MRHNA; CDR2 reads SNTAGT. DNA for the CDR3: TGTGCCAGCAATCGAGGTCCGGGACAGCCCCAGCATTTT. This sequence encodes CASNRGPGQPQHF.

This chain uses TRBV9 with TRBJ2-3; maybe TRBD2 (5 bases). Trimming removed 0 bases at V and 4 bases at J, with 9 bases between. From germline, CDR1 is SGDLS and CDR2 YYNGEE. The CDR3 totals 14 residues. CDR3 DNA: TGTGCCAGCAGCGTAGGCGGGCCAGCAGATACGCAGTATTTT. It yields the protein CASSVGGPADTQYF.

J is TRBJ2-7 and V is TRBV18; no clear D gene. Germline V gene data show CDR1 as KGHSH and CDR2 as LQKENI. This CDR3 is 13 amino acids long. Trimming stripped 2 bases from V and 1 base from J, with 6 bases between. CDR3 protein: CASSPTHSYEQYF. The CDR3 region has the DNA TGTGCCAGCTCACCAACACATTCCTACGAGCAGTACTTC.

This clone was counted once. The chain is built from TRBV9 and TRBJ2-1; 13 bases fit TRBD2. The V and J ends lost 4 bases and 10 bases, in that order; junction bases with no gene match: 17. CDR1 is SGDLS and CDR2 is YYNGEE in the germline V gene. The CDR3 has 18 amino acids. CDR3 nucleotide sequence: TGTGCCAGCAGCCTACTTAGGACTAGCGGGAGTAATGGCAACGAGCAGTTCTTC. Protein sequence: CASSLLRTSGSNGNEQFF.